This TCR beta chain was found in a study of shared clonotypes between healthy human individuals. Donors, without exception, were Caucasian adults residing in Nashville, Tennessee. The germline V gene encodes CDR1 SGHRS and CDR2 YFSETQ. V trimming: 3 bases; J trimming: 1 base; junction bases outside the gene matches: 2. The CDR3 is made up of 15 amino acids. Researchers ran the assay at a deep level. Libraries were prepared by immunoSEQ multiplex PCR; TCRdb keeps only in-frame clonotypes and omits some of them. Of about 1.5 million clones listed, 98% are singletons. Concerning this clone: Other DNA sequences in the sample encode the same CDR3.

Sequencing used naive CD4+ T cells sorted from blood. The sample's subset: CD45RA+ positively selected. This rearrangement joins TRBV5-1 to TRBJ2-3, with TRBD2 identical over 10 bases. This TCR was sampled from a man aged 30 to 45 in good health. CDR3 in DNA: TGCGCCAGCAGCTCAGGACTAGCGGGCACAGATACGCAGTATTTT. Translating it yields CASSSGLAGTDTQYF.